Sequencing of this TCR beta chain was carried out in a study of shared clonotypes between healthy human individuals (dated by TCRdb to the early 2020s). About the investigation overall: Three men and two women, aged 18 to 49 years, made up the cohort. Per donor, three plates each were used for CD4 naive and CD4 memory, two for CD8 naive, and one for CD8 memory. To estimate repertoire size and how much clonotype sharing occurs between individuals, the study deeply sequenced the blood TCR repertoires of several healthy adults. To increase sequencing depth and limit assay-specific biases, TCR repertoire library preparation and sequencing were carried out by different laboratories using diverse techniques. Each donor's leukapheresis produced roughly between about 0.8 and 10 billion PBMCs. General study outcomes and caveats: The genetic and exposure-history diversity represented was limited by the small number of donors. Sampling was limited to blood, and TCR repertoires in tissue likely differ from TCR repertoires in blood. Larger estimated clonotype richness was generally found for naive subsets than for memory subsets. Pairwise subsampling indicated that sequencing depth was expected to affect the degree of clonotype sharing among donors. Higher generation probabilities were observed for clonotypes shared by all four sorted-subset donors than for non-shared clonotypes. Sharing across several donors was observed for about 4.8% of naive CD4, 3.5% of naive CD8, 2% to 2.5% of memory CD4, and around 0.42% of memory CD8 clonotypes. Rarefaction of sorted-subset datasets indicated incomplete sequencing despite the large sequencing depth.

V and J are truncated by 4 bases and 2 bases respectively, leaving an intervening sequence of 17 bases. The CDR3 has 17 amino acids, counting the end cysteine and phenylalanine. This entry keeps only the CDR3 DNA: 51 bases, framed from base 1. Looking up the germline V gene (reference sequence) yields CDR1 SEHNR and CDR2 FQNEAQ. Using the deep immunoSEQ assay, multiplex PCR amplified TCR CDR3 regions from genomic DNA. Extracted genomic DNA from each cell subset was distributed evenly across all wells of several immunoSEQ 96-well plates, and each plate was treated as a replicate. For sorted subsets, 150 to 200 ng genomic DNA, equal to tens of thousands of T cell genomes, was loaded into each replicate PCR. Purified libraries were measured with a Qubit 3.0 fluorometer, size-checked on a Bioanalyzer 2100, and measured again with the KAPA Library Quantification kit. Every immunoSEQ 96-well plate was sequenced on a separate single-read 150-cycle Illumina NextSeq 550 flow cell. On the authors' methods: The immunoSEQ output contained only junctional sequences without quality scores, so filtering could not match that applied to full-length reads. Sequences were annotated with PyIR, a Python wrapper for IgBLAST v1.9, and V/J genes and CDR3 were assigned using IMGT germline references. Reads were removed for weak V/J assignments (E-value above 1e-6), missing CDR3, stop codons, out-of-frame junctions, or ambiguous translated residues. A V3J clonotype was defined by an identical inferred V gene, J gene, and CDR3 amino acid sequence. Percentage overlap between repertoires was calculated by dividing the number of shared unique clonotypes by the size of the smaller repertoire. Repertoire richness was assessed with RTK rarefaction, the Chao1 estimator, and Recon v2.1 estimates of unobserved clonotypes. Generation probabilities for all TCRbeta clonotypes obtained by the gDNA method from a handful of donors were computed using OLGA. Not all clones reach the TCRdb copy of this immuneACCESS table, which keeps in-frame sequences only. Checked studies attribute under half of the gap to unresolved V genes and leave the rest unexplained. For V, J and clone size, that table is used; D and trimming come from the DNA. Within this sample are over 2 million clones, with around 96% of them counted one time only. Clones ranked in the top ten supply 1% to 1.3% of the sample.

On this clone: Its binding antigen is unknown. Per-nucleotide qualities are absent, and no much larger clonotype sits a single base away.

CD8 naive samples consisted of CD45RO-negative cells that were positively selected for CCR7, yielding a CD45RA+CCR7+ population without TemRA cells. The donors were healthy, HIV-negative adults with no recently reported acute infections or vaccinations. Only Caucasian adults living in Nashville, Tennessee, USA were represented among the donors. Blood was obtained by leukapheresis, after which PBMCs were separated by Ficoll-Histopaque density gradient centrifugation and cryopreserved in liquid nitrogen vapor phase. Purity and quantity of every magnetically sorted T cell population were checked by analytical flow cytometry. Each sorted fraction had its genomic DNA isolated and then quantified by UV absorbance on a Nanodrop 2000c.

The chain employs TRBV7-9 and TRBJ2-2; no D gene call is confident. The TCR was taken from a man younger than 30 in good health. Sequencing was performed on naive CD8+ T cells sorted from blood. Sample cell subset or site, as interpreted from the label and publication: CD45RA+CCR7+. The DNA is TGTGCCAGCAGCTCGTTTGCCGCTCTTCCCAACACCGGGGAGCTGTTTTTT. The encoded protein is CASSSFAALPNTGELFF.